Below, 8 T cell receptor beta chains from the same sample are listed, as sequenced in a study of T cell therapy after organ transplantation. The table came from immunoSEQ multiplex PCR; TCRdb's copy has only in-frame clones and leaves some out. The sample carries over 20,000 clones, 80% to 85% recorded once. These receptors lack a known antigen. Specified time point: 20-29 weeks after completion of therapy. The sequences come from CD8+ T cells from blood, collected after autologous CMV-specific T cell therapy. The receptors here all came from a human patient who had received a solid organ transplant and had CMV disease. Some T cells may have come from the graft donor.

The rearrangement joins TRBV7-6 to TRBJ1-5, with D tentatively TRBD1 (5 bases). There are 14 residues in the CDR3. V dropped 5 bases and J dropped 6 bases, with 14 bases sitting between them. Germline lookup yields CDR1 SGHVS and CDR2 FNYEAQ. The CDR3, as DNA: TGTGCCAGCAGCCAAGGGGTGGGGATTCAGCCCCAGCATTTT. Amino acids: CASSQGVGIQPQHF.

The chain couples TRBV5-1 to TRBJ1-6, with 7 bases matching TRBD1. Germline CDR1 SGHRS, CDR2 YFSETQ. J lost 6 bases, V lost 3 bases, and 9 bases had no gene match. CDR3 length equals 16 residues. CDR3 in amino acids: CASSSVTGAGNSPLHF. DNA of the CDR3: TGCGCCAGCAGCTCGGTCACAGGGGCAGGTAATTCACCCCTCCACTTT.

This clone appeared a single time. The chain couples TRBV4-3 to TRBJ1-6, with unresolved D. The germline V and J ends were trimmed by 4 bases and 7 bases, with 14 bases remaining between them. This CDR3 has 15 residues. Germline CDR1 LGHNA, CDR2 YSLEER. CDR3 sequence: CASSPGRAANSPLHF. The CDR3 DNA reads as TGCGCCAGCAGCCCAGGTCGCGCGGCAAATTCACCCCTCCACTTT.

V is TRBV28 and J is TRBJ2-7, with D possibly matching TRBD2 (6 bases). Trimming took off 6 bases at V and 6 bases at J, with 12 bases between the two ends. This CDR3 contains 12 residues. Germline V gives CDR1 MDHEN, CDR2 SYDVKM. CDR3 residues: CASREGPAEQYF. CDR3 coding DNA: TGTGCCAGCAGGGAGGGACCAGCCGAGCAGTACTTC.

The chain links TRBV9 to TRBJ2-2; 7 bases are a match to TRBD1. The CDR3 has 17 amino acids. V was clipped by 3 bases and J by 0 bases; unmatched bases: 8. Germline lookup yields CDR1 SGDLS and CDR2 YYNGEE. This CDR3 reads CASSANRGTPNTGELFF. DNA of the CDR3: TGTGCCAGCAGCGCAAACAGGGGAACCCCGAACACCGGGGAGCTGTTTTTT.

The genes are TRBV10-3 and TRBJ2-1, with D possibly TRBD2 on 6 matching bases. The CDR3 totals 18 residues. Trimming took 4 bases from V and 5 from J, leaving 24 bases between them. In germline, CDR1 is ENHRY, CDR2 SYGVKD. The CDR3 region is CAISVRALPGLQNNEQFF. Here the CDR3 DNA reads TGTGCCATCAGTGTTAGGGCTTTACCGGGACTCCAGAACAATGAGCAGTTCTTC.

The rearrangement joins TRBV19 to TRBJ1-4; tentatively, D is TRBD1 (5 bases). With 3 bases removed from V and 6 bases from J, the gap between germline ends came to 14 bases. Germline-derived CDR1 and CDR2 are LNHDA and SQIVND (reference sequence). The CDR3 covers 15 residues. The CDR3, as DNA: TGTGCCAGTAGTATCTGGGGGGTGAAGGATGAAAAACTGTTTTTT. It specifies CASSIWGVKDEKLFF. Based on the CDR3 plus reference TRBV19 and TRBJ1-4, the full variable domain is DGGITQSPKYLFRKEGQNVTLSCEQNLNHDAMYWYRQDPGQGLRLIYYSQIVNDFQKGDIAEGYSVSREKKESFPLTVTSAQKNPTAFYLCASSIWGVKDEKLFFGSGTQLSVL.

The chain couples TRBV4-1 to TRBJ2-1, with 10 bases matching TRBD2. The trim removed 4 bases at V and 6 bases at J, leaving 3 bases unmatched. CDR1 is MGHRA, CDR2 YSYEKL, per germline. The CDR3 sequence is 14 residues long. The CDR3 is CASSRVAGGNEQFF. The CDR3 DNA reads TGCGCCAGCAGCCGGGTAGCGGGAGGCAATGAGCAGTTCTTC.